This TCR beta chain was identified during a study of blood T cell repertoires in COVID-19. Study as a whole: Acute and convalescent COVID-19 samples came from the United States, Italy and Spain. PBMCs, B-cell-depleted T cells, or T cells provided the cDNA or gDNA that made up the material.

The CDR3 totals 15 residues. V dropped 5 bases and J dropped 4 bases, with 17 bases sitting between them. Germline CDR1 reads SNHLY; CDR2 reads FYNNEI. As processed by the authors: Reference gene primer amplification gave estimated nucleated cell counts. Assay: immunoSEQ multiplex PCR; the TCRdb copy retains only in-frame clones and omits some. V, J and clone size are those of that table, while D and trimming were read from the DNA. The table lists tens of thousands of clones, about 86% of them singletons. The clonotype was recovered from a human donor in a cohort sampled during active COVID-19. The material sequenced was peripheral blood. The genes are TRBV2 and TRBJ1-2; no clear D gene. The CDR3 loop reads CASSSNVEFGYGYTF. CDR3 nucleotide sequence: TGTGCCAGCAGTTCTAACGTGGAGTTCGGCTATGGCTACACCTTC.